The clone carrying this TCR beta chain was counted a few times. The antigen is undetermined. Losses at the gene ends were 2 bases for V and 4 bases for J; bases not matched to a gene: 3. Per germline, CDR1 WSHSY and CDR2 SAAADI. This CDR3 is 15 amino acids long. TCRdb fed the RT-PCR reads into MiXCR, producing one record per CDR3 protein. The sample includes 540,000 or so distinct CDR3 sequences, 10% to 15% of them seen just once. This sample stems from a study of response to subunit inactivated influenza vaccine. Whole-study results and caveats: Authors proposed each seasonal influenza vaccination draws in few new T cells.

This specimen was PBMCs from blood, taken about 40 days after vaccination. This sequence joins TRBV10-2 and TRBJ2-3, with 10 positions matching TRBD2. This receptor was obtained from a man aged 50 to 60 who received an inactivated influenza vaccine. This CDR3 is CASSEPSGGADTQYF. In DNA, the CDR3 is TGCGCCAGCAGTGAGCCCAGCGGGGGGGCAGATACGCAGTATTTT.